Each of the 8 T cell receptor beta chains below was sequenced from the same sample in a study of control samples from healthy donors and cancer patients. Sequenced by immunoSEQ multiplex PCR; TCRdb stores in-frame clones only, minus some. The table lists roughly 170,000 clones, roughly 88% of them singletons. Sequenced material: blood. The receptors derive from a woman in her twenties or thirties in good health.

The CDR3 spells CASTWGAGNTIYF. The DNA for the CDR3 is TGTGCCAGCACATGGGGGGCGGGAAACACCATATATTTT. This rearrangement joins TRBV12-3 or TRBV12-4 to TRBJ1-3; possibly TRBD1 for D (6 bases). V lost 7 bases and J 4 bases, leaving 11 bases between the germline ends. CDR3 size: 13 residues.

V and J are TRBV6-6 and TRBJ1-1; D is uncertain. V was cut by 0 bases and J by 5 bases, with 10 bases left in between. The CDR3 has 14 residues. Per germline, CDR1 MNHNY and CDR2 SVGAGI (reference sequence). CDR3 sequence: CASSYSEISTEAFF. The CDR3 nucleotides read TGTGCCAGCAGTTACTCGGAGATTTCTACTGAAGCTTTCTTT.

The chain uses TRBV30 and TRBJ1-1; no definite D call. Per the germline V gene, CDR1 is GTSNPN and CDR2 is SVGIG (reference sequence). The V end was cut by 3 bases, the J end by 1 base, with 6 bases between. The CDR3 runs to 12 residues. CDR3 sequence reads: CAWSPWNTEAFF. The CDR3 DNA is TGTGCCTGGAGCCCTTGGAACACTGAAGCTTTCTTT.

The CDR3 loop reads CASIDGPQNTEAFF. DNA for the CDR3: TGTGCCAGCATCGATGGTCCCCAGAACACTGAAGCTTTCTTT. The rearrangement joins TRBV6-5 to TRBJ1-1; D gene uncertain. The V and J ends lost 7 bases and 1 base respectively, with 13 bases between them. Germline CDR1 and CDR2: MNHEY and SVGAGI. The CDR3 spans 14 residues.

The chain recombines TRBV18 with TRBJ1-1, with D unclear. Germline V CDR1 and CDR2: KGHSH, LQKENI. Trimming took off 4 bases at V and 1 base at J, with 10 bases between the two ends. CDR3 length: 14 amino acids. CDR3 nucleotide sequence: TGTGCCAGCTCACAGCGTACGTCGAACACTGAAGCTTTCTTT. It yields the protein CASSQRTSNTEAFF.

This clone was seen only once. This chain joins TRBV27 and TRBJ2-3; no reliable D call. The CDR3 extends over 14 amino acids. From germline, CDR1 is MNHEY and CDR2 SMNVEV (reference sequence). The V end lost 3 bases, the J end lost 5 bases, and 12 bases lay between the germline ends. The CDR3 sequence: CASSLSGYEDTQYF. The CDR3 bases are TGTGCCAGCAGTTTGTCTGGGTATGAAGATACGCAGTATTTT.

The rearrangement uses TRBV25-1 and TRBJ2-7, with D perhaps TRBD2 (5 bases). Germline V gene lookup returns CDR1 MGHDK and CDR2 SYGVNS. Trimming stripped 3 bases from V and 0 bases from J, with 12 bases between. CDR3 length equals 15 residues. The CDR3 region has the DNA TGTGCCAGCAGTGACCCCCCACGGGGCTCCTACGAGCAGTACTTC. Protein product: CASSDPPRGSYEQYF.

This clone was recorded a few times. The chain combines TRBV5-1 with TRBJ1-1, with D hard to call. This CDR3 contains 14 residues. V shed 4 bases and J shed 2 bases, with 12 bases lying between them. CDR1 and CDR2 from the germline V gene are SGHRS and YFSETQ. The DNA for the CDR3 is TGCGCCAGCAGCCCAAGTACGGTTAACACTGAAGCTTTCTTT. It translates to CASSPSTVNTEAFF. Drawing the rest from reference TRBV5-1 and TRBJ1-1, the complete variable domain is KAGVTQTPRYLIKTRGQQVTLSCSPISGHRSVSWYQQTPGQGLQFLFEYFSETQRNKGNFPGRFSGRQFSNSRSEMNVSTLELGDSALYLCASSPSTVNTEAFFGQGTRLTVV.